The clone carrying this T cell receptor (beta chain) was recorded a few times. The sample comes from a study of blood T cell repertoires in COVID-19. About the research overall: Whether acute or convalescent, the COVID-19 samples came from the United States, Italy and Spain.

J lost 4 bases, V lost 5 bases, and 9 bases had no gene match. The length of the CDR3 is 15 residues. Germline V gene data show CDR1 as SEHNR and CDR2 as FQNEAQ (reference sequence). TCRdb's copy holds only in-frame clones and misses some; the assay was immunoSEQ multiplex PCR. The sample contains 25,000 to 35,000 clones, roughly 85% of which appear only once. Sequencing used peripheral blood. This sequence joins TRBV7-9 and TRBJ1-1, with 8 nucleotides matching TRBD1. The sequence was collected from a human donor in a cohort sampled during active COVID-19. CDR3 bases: TGTGCCAGCAGCCCTTCCAGGGGGCCGGGCACTGAAGCTTTCTTT. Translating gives CASSPSRGPGTEAFF.